This T cell receptor beta chain was captured in a study of T cells expressing NK-cell markers. Study findings and constraints: Dominant NKG2C+ clonotype frequencies of about 1.0-8% of CD8+ T cells were measured in over five donors. The CD3+CD56-NKG2C+ fraction of a handful of donors was also led by these clonotypes.

Reanalyzing the 5' RACE reads, TCRdb keeps one entry per CDR3 protein, without DNA. The sample holds approximately 440,000 distinct CDR3 sequences. As concerns this clonotype: The antigen is undetermined.

The CDR3 sequence is 18 residues long. The germline V gene has CDR1 DFQATT and CDR2 SNEGSKA (reference sequence). The V gene is TRBV20-1, the J gene TRBJ2-4; there is no DNA to check the TCRdb D call of TRBD2. Sequenced input: blood T cells: a sorted CD56 or NKG2C T cell subset, CD4+ or CD8+ T cells, or bulk PBMC T cells (not recorded which). The clonotype comes from a woman in her forties or fifties in good health. CDR3: CSARELAPNALAKNIQYF.